These 9 T cell receptor beta chains originate from one sample sequenced in a study of control samples from healthy donors and cancer patients. The protocol was immunoSEQ multiplex PCR, while the TCRdb copy is restricted to in-frame clones and leaves out a portion. This sample has approximately 120,000 clones; 90% occur once, and the top ten carry under 4.5%. The source material was blood. These receptors originate from a human donor in good health. The donor label of this sample is uncertain.

The CDR3 spells CATSGSDEQFF. CDR3 DNA sequence: TGTGCCACCTCAGGGAGCGATGAGCAGTTCTTC. V and J are TRBV3-1 (or the pseudogene TRBV3-2) and TRBJ2-1; tentatively, D is TRBD1 or TRBD2 (5 bases each). Trimming left V 10 bases short and J 8 bases short, with 12 bases between. The CDR3 has 11 amino acids. Germline loops: CDR1 LGHDT, CDR2 YNNKEL (reference sequence).

The chain carries TRBV27 and TRBJ1-6, with 12 bases matching TRBD1. The CDR3 length is 17 residues. The V gene end was trimmed by 6 bases and the J gene end by 10 bases; junction bases not matched to a gene: 13. CDR1 MNHEY and CDR2 SMNVEV come from the germline V gene (reference sequence). The CDR3 sequence is CASSSPRGQGAQSPLHF. CDR3 nucleotide sequence: TGTGCCAGCAGCTCCCCCCGGGGACAGGGGGCTCAGTCACCCCTCCACTTT.

This rearrangement joins TRBV6-4 to TRBJ1-1; D is unclear. Trimming stripped 4 bases from V and 1 base from J, with 7 bases between. Germline assignment: CDR1 MRHNA and CDR2 SNTAGT. This CDR3 comprises 13 residues. CDR3 sequence: CASSATENTEAFF. CDR3 coding DNA: TGTGCCAGCAGTGCTACAGAGAACACTGAAGCTTTCTTT.

About this clone: The sample contains more than one DNA sequence encoding this CDR3. The V and J genes are TRBV28 and TRBJ1-4; TRBD1 matches at 7 bases. CDR1 is MDHEN and CDR2 is SYDVKM in the germline V gene. V was clipped by 4 bases and J by 5 bases; unmatched bases: 4. This CDR3 has 14 amino acids. CDR3 DNA sequence: TGTGCCAGCAGTTCAGGGGGTGGGAATGAAAAACTGTTTTTT. Translation gives CASSSGGGNEKLFF.

The chain carries TRBV3-1 (or the pseudogene TRBV3-2) and TRBJ1-2; D unclear. From germline, CDR1 is LGHDT and CDR2 YNNKEL (reference sequence). The CDR3 sequence is 14 residues long. V lost 1 base and J lost 2, with 8 bases in between. CDR3 sequence reads: CASSQGNPNYGYTF. The CDR3 DNA is TGTGCCAGCAGCCAAGGTAACCCCAACTATGGCTACACCTTC.

This clone was seen only once. The rearrangement uses TRBV7-3 and TRBJ2-7, with 7 bases identical to TRBD1. Germline CDR1 SGHTA, CDR2 FQGTGA. The CDR3 contains 18 residues. J gave up 1 base and V 0 bases, and 12 bases lay outside the gene matches. The CDR3 region is CASSLTIGQAQPSYEQYF. Here the CDR3 DNA reads TGTGCCAGCAGCTTAACTATAGGACAGGCTCAGCCATCCTACGAGCAGTACTTC.

The chain couples TRBV6-1 to TRBJ2-7, with 7 positions matching TRBD1. The ends lost 3 bases at V and 4 bases at J; junction bases unmatched: 6. CDR1 is MNHNS and CDR2 is SASEGT in the germline V gene. The CDR3 length is 14 residues. CDR3 nucleotide sequence: TGTGCCAGCAGTGATGGACAGGTTCTTTACGAGCAGTACTTC. Translation gives CASSDGQVLYEQYF.

The chain combines TRBV11-2 with TRBJ2-5, with D perhaps being TRBD1 or TRBD2 (5 bases each). The CDR3 runs 15 residues. Trimming took 4 bases from V and 4 from J, leaving 16 bases between them. Germline CDR1 SGHAT, CDR2 FQNNGV. The CDR3 spells CASSYYSGRRETQYF. Here the CDR3 DNA reads TGTGCCAGCAGCTACTATTCGGGACGAAGAGAGACCCAGTACTTC. Variable domain in full (rest from reference TRBV11-2 and TRBJ2-5): EAGVAQSPRYKIIEKRQSVAFWCNPISGHATLYWYQQILGQGPKLLIQFQNNGVVDDSQLPKDRFSAERLKGVDSTLKIQPAKLEDSAVYLCASSYYSGRRETQYFGPGTRLLVL.

The V gene is TRBV27, the J gene TRBJ2-3; D not certain. V was clipped by 4 bases and J by 0 bases, with 20 bases between them. Germline values: CDR1 MNHEY, CDR2 SMNVEV (reference sequence). The CDR3 covers 18 residues. Here the CDR3 DNA reads TGTGCCAGCAGTTCCTCCCCCATGGTCTTTTCTAGCACAGATACGCAGTATTTT. It yields the protein CASSSSPMVFSSTDTQYF.